The clone carrying this T cell receptor beta chain showed up just once. Its antigen is still unknown. CDR1 MGHRA and CDR2 YSYEKL come from the germline V gene. The CDR3 runs to 17 residues. The V segment lost 2 bases and the J segment 1 base; nucleotides outside the gene matches: 7. This sample is part of a study of T cell responses to AZD1222 COVID-19 vaccine. Overall study findings and caveats: There were repertoire samples only from the period after the peak T cell response. The donors showed a predominance of white British ancestry and of females, with possible underestimation of clonal diversity.

TCRdb keeps only in-frame clones here, not all; method: immunoSEQ multiplex PCR. The sample yields some 70,000 clones, 75% to 85% seen once. V is TRBV4-1 and J is TRBJ2-5; 10 bases fit TRBD2. This clonotype was sampled from an adult who received the AZD1222 COVID-19 vaccine. The material was peripheral blood, obtained 28 days after the second AZD1222 dose. The CDR3 DNA follows: TGCGCCAGCAGCCAATACCAGCGGGGGGGACCCCAAGAGACCCAGTACTTC. Translation gives CASSQYQRGGPQETQYF.